One and the same sample provided the 27 T cell receptor beta chains below, sequenced in a study of CD8 T cells in ankylosing spondylitis. TCRdb itself ran the 5' RACE reads through MiXCR, one entry per CDR3 protein. The data show 100,000 to 150,000 distinct CDR3 sequences, about a tenth seen once. Specimen: blood, either unsorted or a sorted T cell fraction (not recorded which). These TCRs come from a male donor with ankylosing spondylitis or in good health (not recorded which).

The chain carries TRBV23-1 and TRBJ2-1; a weak D match, TRBD2 (5 bases). TRBV23-1 is sorted into the ORF group, with uncertain function. The CDR3 has 21 residues. With 4 bases removed from V and 3 bases from J, the gap between germline ends came to 31 bases. In DNA, the CDR3 is TGCGCCAGCAGTCGATCAAAGAGCGGCGGGTCTATTTTTCTCGGCTACAATGAGCAGTTCTTC. Translated, it gives CASSRSKSGGSIFLGYNEQFF.

This clonotype was found many times. The chain has TRBV11-1 and TRBJ2-7, with D maybe TRBD1 (6 bases). Germline V gene sequence: CDR1 SGHAT, CDR2 FQDESV (reference sequence). The CDR3 is made up of 13 amino acids. Trimming stripped 5 bases from V and 3 bases from J, with 11 bases between. CDR3: CASSSGQSYEQYF. CDR3 nucleotides: TGTGCCAGCAGCAGCGGACAGAGCTACGAGCAGTACTTC.

This clonotype was recorded a few times. V is TRBV7-9 and J is TRBJ2-2; D not resolved. V was cut by 1 base and J by 8 bases, with 8 bases left in between. The CDR3 has 13 residues. The germline V gene has CDR1 SEHNR and CDR2 FQNEAQ (reference sequence). The CDR3, as DNA: TGTGCCAGCAGCTTAGAGTCCCTAGGGGAGCTGTTTTTT. This codes for CASSLESLGELFF.

Relative to its sample, this clonotype is large. This chain joins TRBV7-9 and TRBJ2-3, with D tentatively TRBD2 (6 bases). The CDR3 sequence is 14 residues long. Per the germline V gene, CDR1 is SEHNR and CDR2 is FQNEAQ (reference sequence). The V end was cut by 3 bases, the J end by 2 bases, with 9 bases between. The CDR3 spells CASSFSGPTDTQYF. The CDR3 bases are TGTGCCAGCAGCTTTAGCGGCCCCACAGATACGCAGTATTTT.

This clonotype came up many times. The chain recombines TRBV7-2 with TRBJ1-2; 9 bases are a match to TRBD1. From germline, CDR1 is SGHTA and CDR2 FQGNSA. The junction had 12 bases not matched to a gene; V was cut back by 7 bases and J by 6 bases. The CDR3 has 15 residues. The CDR3 region is CASTIRRTGVDGYTF. The CDR3 nucleotides are TGTGCCAGCACCATTCGGCGGACAGGGGTAGATGGCTACACCTTC.

This clonotype was counted a few times. The chain employs TRBV3-1 and TRBJ1-2, with a possible D match to TRBD1 (5 bases). CDR1 and CDR2 (germline): LGHDT, YNNKEL (reference sequence). V gave up 0 bases and J gave up 4 bases, with 6 bases separating them. This CDR3 contains 13 residues. The CDR3, as DNA: TGTGCCAGCAGCCAAGAGGGGGTCTATGGCTACACCTTC. This gives the protein CASSQEGVYGYTF.

This clonotype appeared many times. V usage is TRBV5-1 and J usage is TRBJ1-2; D unclear. Germline CDR1 is SGHRS and CDR2 is YFSETQ. The CDR3 loop spans 12 amino acids. Trimming took 2 bases from V and 6 from J, leaving 8 bases between them. Here the CDR3 reads CASSLGLDGYTF. The CDR3 DNA sequence: TGCGCCAGCAGCTTAGGACTGGATGGCTACACCTTC.

A few counts support this clonotype. The chain uses TRBV5-1 and TRBJ2-2, with D unresolved. V was trimmed by 6 bases and J by 5 bases, leaving 2 bases between them. Germline loops: CDR1 SGHRS, CDR2 YFSETQ. The CDR3 totals 10 residues. CDR3 in amino acids: CASKTGELFF. The CDR3 DNA follows: TGCGCCAGCAAAACCGGGGAGCTGTTTTTT.

The sample holds many counts of this clonotype. The chain combines TRBV7-2 with TRBJ2-5, with D hard to call. Trimming took 1 base from V and 2 from J, leaving 8 bases between them. Germline-derived CDR1 and CDR2 are SGHTA and FQGNSA. The CDR3 contains 14 residues. CDR3 in DNA: TGTGCCAGCAGCTTAGTTGTCAGGCAAGAGACCCAGTACTTC. Its translation is CASSLVVRQETQYF.

This clonotype was recorded a few times. This chain connects TRBV20-1 to TRBJ2-1; a weak D match, TRBD2 (5 bases). V was pared by 1 base and J by 5 bases, with 12 bases between. CDR3 length: 14 amino acids. Looked up from germline, CDR1 is DFQATT and CDR2 is SNEGSKA (reference sequence). DNA of the CDR3: TGCAGTGCTAGAGTCGGGAACCTCCACAATGAGCAGTTCTTC. This sequence encodes CSARVGNLHNEQFF.

The chain is built from TRBV7-8 and TRBJ2-3, with D uncertain. V was pared by 4 bases and J by 3 bases, with 17 bases between. The CDR3 sequence is 16 residues long. Looked up from germline, CDR1 is SGHVS and CDR2 is FQNEAQ. Here the CDR3 reads CASSSQRPSGTDTQYF. The DNA of the CDR3 is TGTGCCAGCAGCTCTCAACGTCCTTCCGGGACAGATACGCAGTATTTT. The full variable domain, its missing parts supplied by reference TRBV7-8 and TRBJ2-3, is GAGVSQSPRYKVAKRGQDVALRCDPISGHVSLFWYQQALGQGPEFLTYFQNEAQLDKSGLPSDRFFAERPEGSVSTLKIQRTQQEDSAVYLCASSSQRPSGTDTQYFGPGTRLTVL.

The table lists this clonotype with many counts. The genes are TRBV18 and TRBJ2-3, with TRBD2 as a possible D gene (6 bases). The V and J ends lost 3 bases and 1 base respectively, with 11 bases between them. CDR3 length: 15 amino acids. Germline CDR1 KGHSH, CDR2 LQKENI. CDR3 region: CASSPREWGTDTQYF. As DNA, the CDR3 is TGTGCCAGCTCACCTCGGGAGTGGGGCACAGATACGCAGTATTTT.

This clonotype was seen many times. The rearrangement links TRBV3-1 to TRBJ2-3; 9 bases agree with TRBD2. The germline CDR1 and CDR2 sequences are LGHDT and YNNKEL (reference sequence). Unmatched junction bases numbered 0, after V lost 1 base and J lost 1 base. The CDR3 totals 15 residues. CDR3 nucleotide sequence: TGTGCCAGCAGCCAAGGACTAGCGGGCACAGATACGCAGTATTTT. This encodes CASSQGLAGTDTQYF.

The table lists this clonotype with a few counts. V gene TRBV7-2 combines with J gene TRBJ1-4; a weak D match, TRBD1 (6 bases). The length of the CDR3 is 15 residues. Germline V gene data show CDR1 as SGHTA and CDR2 as FQGNSA. V shed 1 base and J shed 8 bases, with 14 bases lying between them. CDR3 sequence: CASSLGAGALEKLFF. The CDR3 DNA sequence: TGTGCCAGCAGCTTAGGGGCAGGGGCTCTGGAAAAACTGTTTTTT.

The rearrangement uses TRBV3-1 and TRBJ1-2; D ambiguous. The CDR3 loop spans 13 amino acids. V shed 1 base and J shed 6 bases, with 9 bases lying between them. Germline V gene lookup returns CDR1 LGHDT and CDR2 YNNKEL (reference sequence). The CDR3 sequence: CASSQGTGDGYTF. The CDR3 DNA is TGTGCCAGCAGCCAAGGGACGGGAGATGGCTACACCTTC.

Many counts were recorded for this clonotype. The rearrangement links TRBV12-3 or TRBV12-4 to TRBJ2-7, with D possibly called TRBD1 or TRBD2 (5 bases each). The CDR3 extends over 12 amino acids. Trimming left V 6 bases short and J 7 bases short, with 13 bases between. The CDR3 spells CASRGDLSEQYF. CDR3 DNA: TGTGCCAGCAGGGGGGACCTTTCTGAGCAGTACTTC.

This clonotype was picked up a small number of times. The chain is built from TRBV9 and TRBJ2-3; the D call may be TRBD1 or TRBD2 (6 bases each). CDR1 is SGDLS and CDR2 is YYNGEE in the germline V gene. This CDR3 contains 17 residues. The V gene lost 3 bases and the J gene lost 0 bases, with 17 bases spanning the gap. CDR3 loop: CASSAEGGGLSTDTQYF. DNA of the CDR3: TGTGCCAGCAGCGCAGAGGGTGGGGGGCTTAGCACAGATACGCAGTATTTT.

V is TRBV20-1 and J is TRBJ2-7; D is unclear. This CDR3 region has 13 residues. The V end lost 6 bases, the J end lost 1 base, and 13 bases lay between the germline ends. Germline CDR1 reads DFQATT; CDR2 reads SNEGSKA (reference sequence). The CDR3 loop reads CSAPATSSYEQYF. As DNA, the CDR3 is TGCAGTGCCCCCGCTACCTCGTCCTACGAGCAGTACTTC.

This clonotype was observed many times. The J gene is TRBJ1-1, the V gene TRBV7-2; possible D gene TRBD1, 5 bases. The V gene lost 4 bases and the J gene lost 5 bases, with 11 bases spanning the gap. CDR1 SGHTA and CDR2 FQGNSA come from the germline V gene. The CDR3 extends over 13 amino acids. The CDR3 region has the DNA TGTGCCAGCAGCTCGGGGCGGCGGACTGAAGCTTTCTTT. Protein product: CASSSGRRTEAFF. The full variable domain, with the rest looked up from reference TRBV7-2 and TRBJ1-1, is GAGVSQSPSNKVTEKGKDVELRCDPISGHTALYWYRQSLGQGLEFLIYFQGNSAPDKSGLPSDRFSAERTGGSVSTLTIQRTQQEDSAVYLCASSSGRRTEAFFGQGTRLTVV.

The gene calls are TRBV4-2 and TRBJ2-3; a weak D match, TRBD2 (5 bases). The CDR3 has 14 residues. The germline V and J ends were trimmed by 0 bases and 2 bases, with 6 bases remaining between them. Looked up from germline, CDR1 is LGHNA and CDR2 is YNFKEQ. As DNA, the CDR3 is TGTGCCAGCAGCCAAGAAGCGGTCACAGATACGCAGTATTTT. As protein: CASSQEAVTDTQYF.

In its sample, this clonotype was seen many times. CDR3 sequence reads: CASQGRGSGRYEQYF. The CDR3 coding sequence is TGTGCCAGCCAGGGGAGGGGCAGCGGGAGGTACGAGCAGTACTTC. This chain joins TRBV2 and TRBJ2-7; 9 bases match TRBD2. Unmatched junction bases numbered 12, after V lost 8 bases and J lost 4 bases. The germline V gene encodes CDR1 SNHLY and CDR2 FYNNEI. This CDR3 has 15 amino acids. The full variable domain, completed using reference TRBV2 and TRBJ2-7, is EPEVTQTPSHQVTQMGQEVILRCVPISNHLYFYWYRQILGQKVEFLVSFYNNEISEKSEIFDDQFSVERPDGSNFTLKIRSTKLEDSAMYFCASQGRGSGRYEQYFGPGTRLTVT.

This clonotype came up many times. This sequence joins TRBV12-3 or TRBV12-4 and TRBJ1-5; D gene ambiguous. This CDR3 region has 14 residues. V lost 4 bases, J lost 5 bases, and 12 bases lay in between. The CDR3: CASSSAGGYQPQHF. The DNA of the CDR3 is TGTGCCAGCAGTTCAGCCGGCGGGTATCAGCCCCAGCATTTT.

The table lists this clonotype with many counts. V is TRBV5-1 and J is TRBJ1-1, with TRBD1 matching 7 bases. The CDR3 length is 13 residues. V lost 4 bases, J lost 5 bases, and 5 bases stayed unmatched. Per germline, CDR1 SGHRS and CDR2 YFSETQ. This CDR3 reads CASSQTGRTEAFF. CDR3 nucleotide sequence: TGCGCCAGCAGCCAGACAGGGAGGACTGAAGCTTTCTTT.

This clonotype was seen only a few times. The rearrangement joins TRBV12-5 to TRBJ2-1; no reliable D call. Germline loops: CDR1 LGHNT, CDR2 FRNRAP. The CDR3 contains 15 residues. V dropped 6 bases and J dropped 4 bases, with 16 bases sitting between them. The CDR3, as DNA: TGTGCTAGTGGCCCCTCGTTAGGGTTGTACAATGAGCAGTTCTTC. Its protein is CASGPSLGLYNEQFF.

This clonotype was observed at least ten times. The chain joins TRBV5-5 to TRBJ2-5, with 7 bases matching TRBD2. The CDR3 sequence is 17 residues long. The ends lost 0 bases at V and 1 base at J; junction bases unmatched: 9. Germline V CDR1 and CDR2: SGHKS, YYEKEE (reference sequence). CDR3 in amino acids: CASSLDASGGTQETQYF. CDR3 in DNA: TGTGCCAGCAGCTTGGACGCTAGCGGCGGTACCCAAGAGACCCAGTACTTC.

The sample holds many counts of this clonotype. This rearrangement joins TRBV12-3 or TRBV12-4 to TRBJ2-7, with D unresolved. V was clipped by 3 bases and J by 2 bases, with 8 bases between them. The CDR3 has 13 amino acids. The CDR3, as DNA: TGTGCCAGCAGTTTCCCAGGAGCCTACGAGCAGTACTTC. This sequence encodes CASSFPGAYEQYF.

CDR3 protein: CASSPRPSSNTGELFF. The DNA for the CDR3 is TGTGCCAGCTCACCACGCCCGTCTTCGAACACCGGGGAGCTGTTTTTT. The chain employs TRBV18 and TRBJ2-2; D remains ambiguous. CDR3 length: 16 amino acids. The germline V and J ends were trimmed by 1 base and 0 bases, with 9 bases remaining between them. Germline V gene sequence: CDR1 KGHSH, CDR2 LQKENI. Supplemented by reference TRBV18 and TRBJ2-2, the full variable domain reads NAGVMQNPRHLVRRRGQEARLRCSPMKGHSHVYWYRQLPEEGLKFMVYLQKENIIDESGMPKERFSAEFPKEGPSILRIQQVVRGDSAAYFCASSPRPSSNTGELFFGEGSRLTVL.